The subject of this entry is one TCR beta chain. The sample originates from a study of control samples from healthy donors and cancer patients. Only in-frame clones appear in the TCRdb table, and some are missing; sequencing was by immunoSEQ multiplex PCR. The profile shows around 140,000 clones, 89% of them singletons. The germline V gene has CDR1 MNHEY and CDR2 SMNVEV (reference sequence). The CDR3 has 20 amino acids. V lost 3 bases, J lost 8 bases, and 32 bases lay in between. The material sequenced was PBMCs. The chain joins TRBV27 to TRBJ2-1, with D perhaps TRBD1 or TRBD2 (5 bases each). The receptor was derived from a man in his fifties with head and neck cancer. The CDR3 is CASSLRPPNIVGTEADEQFF. CDR3 nucleotide sequence: TGTGCCAGCAGTTTGAGGCCGCCTAACATTGTGGGGACCGAGGCGGATGAGCAGTTCTTC.